Detailed here is one TCR beta chain. Its specificity is not known. Trimming cost V 4 bases and J 7 bases, with 23 bases left between them. Germline CDR1 MRHNA, CDR2 SNTAGT. The CDR3 length is 17 residues. This sample was taken from a study of cytomegalovirus exposure and HLA in healthy donors. General study points: The authors considered a cluster of highly shared sequence variants likely to be a sequencing artifact.

In the PCR, 60 Vbeta and 13 Jbeta primers were used. Method: immunoSEQ multiplex PCR; TCRdb's copy keeps in-frame clones and lacks some. This sample carries about 150,000 clones, less than 90% of them seen once, and the ten largest clones take just under 2%. The V call is TRBV6-4, the J call TRBJ2-1; D gene ambiguous. The sequence came from a woman between 18 and 30 years old in good health and CMV-seronegative. The sample was PBMCs. The CDR3 loop is CASSAPRKQAPRNEQFF. DNA for the CDR3: TGTGCCAGCAGTGCCCCTCGGAAGCAGGCCCCCCGGAATGAGCAGTTCTTC.